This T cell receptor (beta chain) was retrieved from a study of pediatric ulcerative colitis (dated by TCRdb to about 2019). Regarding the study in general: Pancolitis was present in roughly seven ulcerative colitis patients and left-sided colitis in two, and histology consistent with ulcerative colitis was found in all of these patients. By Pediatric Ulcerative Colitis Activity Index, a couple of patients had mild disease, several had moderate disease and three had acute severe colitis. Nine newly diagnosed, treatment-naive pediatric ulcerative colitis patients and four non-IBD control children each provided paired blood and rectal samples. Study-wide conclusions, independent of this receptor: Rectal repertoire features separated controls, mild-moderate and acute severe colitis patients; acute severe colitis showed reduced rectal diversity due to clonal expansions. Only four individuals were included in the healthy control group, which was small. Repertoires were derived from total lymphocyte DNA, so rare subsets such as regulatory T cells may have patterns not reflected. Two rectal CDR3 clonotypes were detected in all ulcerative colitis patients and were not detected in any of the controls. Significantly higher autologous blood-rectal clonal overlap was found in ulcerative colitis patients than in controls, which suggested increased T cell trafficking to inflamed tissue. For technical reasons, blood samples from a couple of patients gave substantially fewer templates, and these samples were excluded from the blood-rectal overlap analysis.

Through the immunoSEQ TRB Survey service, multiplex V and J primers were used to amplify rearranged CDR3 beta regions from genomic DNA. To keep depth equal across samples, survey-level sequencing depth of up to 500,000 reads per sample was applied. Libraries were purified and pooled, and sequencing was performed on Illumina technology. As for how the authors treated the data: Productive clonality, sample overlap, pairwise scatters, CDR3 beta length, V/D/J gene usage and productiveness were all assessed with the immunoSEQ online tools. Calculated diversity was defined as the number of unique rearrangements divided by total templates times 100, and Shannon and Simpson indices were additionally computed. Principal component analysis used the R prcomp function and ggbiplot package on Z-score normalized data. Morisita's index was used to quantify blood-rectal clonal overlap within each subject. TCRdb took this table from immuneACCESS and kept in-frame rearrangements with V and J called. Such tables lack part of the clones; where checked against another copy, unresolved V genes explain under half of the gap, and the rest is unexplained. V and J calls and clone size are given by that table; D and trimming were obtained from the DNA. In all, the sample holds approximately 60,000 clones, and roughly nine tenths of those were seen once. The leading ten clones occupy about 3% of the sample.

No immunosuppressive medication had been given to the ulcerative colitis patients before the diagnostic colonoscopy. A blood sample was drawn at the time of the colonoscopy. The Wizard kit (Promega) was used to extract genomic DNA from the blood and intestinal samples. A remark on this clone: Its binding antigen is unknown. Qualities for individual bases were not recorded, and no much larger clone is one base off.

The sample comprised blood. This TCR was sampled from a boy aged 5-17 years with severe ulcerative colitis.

The DNA sequence is TGTGCCTGGAGTGGGGACTCTCAATACAATCAGCCCCAGCATTTT. Its protein is CAWSGDSQYNQPQHF. The V and J genes are TRBV30 and TRBJ1-5; the D segment could be TRBD1, given 5 matching bases. CDR1 GTSNPN and CDR2 SVGIG were looked up in the germline V gene (reference sequence). V sheds 1 base and J sheds 3 bases, leaving 13 bases between their ends. Its CDR3 holds 15 amino acids, cysteine through phenylalanine. Just CDR3 DNA is preserved here, 45 bases in frame from base 1.